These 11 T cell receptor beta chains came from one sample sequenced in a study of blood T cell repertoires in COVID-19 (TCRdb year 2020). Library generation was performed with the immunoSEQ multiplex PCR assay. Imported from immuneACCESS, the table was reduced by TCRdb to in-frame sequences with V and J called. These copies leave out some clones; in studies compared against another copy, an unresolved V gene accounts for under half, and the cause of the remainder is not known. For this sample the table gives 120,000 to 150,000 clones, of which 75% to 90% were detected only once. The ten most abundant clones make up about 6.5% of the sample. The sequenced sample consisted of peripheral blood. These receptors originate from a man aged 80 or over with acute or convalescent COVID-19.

As DNA, the CDR3 is TGTGCCTGGAGCCCCGGGACACTCCGCGGCGAGCAGTTCTTC. It codes for CAWSPGTLRGEQFF. This chain links TRBV30 with TRBJ2-1, with D maybe TRBD1 (6 bases). The CDR3 extends over 14 amino acids. Looked up from germline, CDR1 is GTSNPN and CDR2 is SVGIG (reference sequence). The V end lost 3 bases, the J end lost 10 bases, and 19 bases lay between the germline ends.

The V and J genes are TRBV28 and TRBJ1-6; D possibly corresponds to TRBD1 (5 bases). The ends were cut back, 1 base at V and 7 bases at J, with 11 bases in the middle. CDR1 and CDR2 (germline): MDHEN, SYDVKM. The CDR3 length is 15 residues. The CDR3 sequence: CASSLLGGTNSPLHF. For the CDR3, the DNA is TGTGCCAGCAGTTTATTGGGGGGGACCAATTCACCCCTCCACTTT. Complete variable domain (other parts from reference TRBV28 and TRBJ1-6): DVKVTQSSRYLVKRTGEKVFLECVQDMDHENMFWYRQDPGLGLRLIYFSYDVKMKEKGDIPEGYSVSREKKERFSLILESASTNQTSMYLCASSLLGGTNSPLHFGNGTRLTVT.

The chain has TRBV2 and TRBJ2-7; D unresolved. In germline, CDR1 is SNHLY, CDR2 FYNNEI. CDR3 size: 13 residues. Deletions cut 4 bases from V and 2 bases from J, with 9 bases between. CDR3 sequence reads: CASSGGQTYEQYF. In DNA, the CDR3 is TGTGCCAGCAGTGGAGGTCAAACCTACGAGCAGTACTTC.

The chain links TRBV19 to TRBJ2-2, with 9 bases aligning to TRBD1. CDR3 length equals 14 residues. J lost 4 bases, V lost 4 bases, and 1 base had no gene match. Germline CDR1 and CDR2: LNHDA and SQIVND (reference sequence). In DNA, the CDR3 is TGTGCCAGTAGTAGGGACAGGGCCACCGGGGAGCTGTTTTTT. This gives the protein CASSRDRATGELFF.

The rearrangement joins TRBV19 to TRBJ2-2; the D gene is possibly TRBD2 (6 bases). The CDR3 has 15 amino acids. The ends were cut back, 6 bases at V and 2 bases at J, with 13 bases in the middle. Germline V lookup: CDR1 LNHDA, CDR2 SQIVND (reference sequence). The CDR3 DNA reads TGTGCCAGTAGAAGTGGGGCGGGAAACACCGGGGAGCTGTTTTTT. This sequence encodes CASRSGAGNTGELFF.

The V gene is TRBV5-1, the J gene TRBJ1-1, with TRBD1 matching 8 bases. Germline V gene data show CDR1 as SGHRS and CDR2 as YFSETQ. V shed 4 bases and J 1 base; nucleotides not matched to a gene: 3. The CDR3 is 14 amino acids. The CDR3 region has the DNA TGCGCCAGCAGCGCCGACAGGGGGAACACTGAAGCTTTCTTT. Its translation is CASSADRGNTEAFF.

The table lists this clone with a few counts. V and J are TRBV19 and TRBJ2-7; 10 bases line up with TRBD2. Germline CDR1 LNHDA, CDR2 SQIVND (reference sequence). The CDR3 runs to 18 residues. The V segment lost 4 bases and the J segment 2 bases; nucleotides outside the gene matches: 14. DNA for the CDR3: TGTGCCAGTAGTACCAGCCCTTCCCTAGCGGGGGCCCCCTACGAGCAGTACTTC. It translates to CASSTSPSLAGAPYEQYF.

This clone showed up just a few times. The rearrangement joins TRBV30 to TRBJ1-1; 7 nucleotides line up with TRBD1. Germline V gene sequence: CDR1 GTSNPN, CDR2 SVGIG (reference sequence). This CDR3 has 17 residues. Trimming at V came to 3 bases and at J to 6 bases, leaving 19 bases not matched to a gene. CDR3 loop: CAWRQGYSKMKGSEAFF. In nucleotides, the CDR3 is TGTGCCTGGAGACAGGGGTACTCCAAAATGAAAGGTTCTGAAGCTTTCTTT.

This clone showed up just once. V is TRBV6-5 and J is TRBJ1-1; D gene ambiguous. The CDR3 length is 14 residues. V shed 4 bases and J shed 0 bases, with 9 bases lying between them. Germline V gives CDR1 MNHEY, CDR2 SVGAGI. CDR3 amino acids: CASSWGELNTEAFF. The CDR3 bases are TGTGCCAGCAGTTGGGGAGAGCTGAACACTGAAGCTTTCTTT.

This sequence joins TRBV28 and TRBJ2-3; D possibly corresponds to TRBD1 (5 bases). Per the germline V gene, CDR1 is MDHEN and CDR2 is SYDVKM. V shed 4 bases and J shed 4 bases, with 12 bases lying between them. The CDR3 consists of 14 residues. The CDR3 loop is CASSWQGRSDTQYF. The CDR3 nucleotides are TGTGCCAGCAGTTGGCAGGGCCGGTCAGATACGCAGTATTTT.

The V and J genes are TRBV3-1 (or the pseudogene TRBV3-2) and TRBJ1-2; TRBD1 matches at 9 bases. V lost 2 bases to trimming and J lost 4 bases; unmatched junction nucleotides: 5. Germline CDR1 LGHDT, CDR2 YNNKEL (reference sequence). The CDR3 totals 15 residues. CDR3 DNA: TGTGCCAGCAGCCAAACCGGGACAGGGTCCTATGGCTACACCTTC. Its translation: CASSQTGTGSYGYTF.